This is a list of T cell receptor beta chains from one sample in a study of radiation and T cells in renal cell carcinoma. Here immunoSEQ multiplex PCR was the method, and the copy in TCRdb shows in-frame clones only, minus some. The table lists around 180,000 clones, about 85% of them singletons. The sequencing used blood, collected from a patient whose treatment included radiotherapy and nephrectomy. The receptors come from a woman aged 45-59 years with renal cell carcinoma. Each CDR3 is given with its conserved first and last residue. A D gene is named only where the DNA matches it firmly.

>TRBV2|-|TRBJ1-4
CASSDWGGMGKLFF
TGTGCCAGCAGTGACTGGGGGGGCATGGGAAAACTGTTTTTT
>TRBV25-1|TRBD1|TRBJ1-2
CASKSQGANGYTF
TGTGCCAGCAAGAGTCAGGGGGCGAATGGCTACACCTTC
>TRBV5-1|TRBD2|TRBJ2-1
CASSLWLADNEQFF
TGCGCCAGCAGCTTGTGGCTAGCGGACAATGAGCAGTTCTTC
>TRBV18|TRBD2|TRBJ2-3
CASSLSPGGSGTQYF
TGTGCCAGCTCCCTTAGTCCGGGGGGGAGTGGTACGCAGTATTTT
>TRBV7-9|-|TRBJ2-6
CASSNWDSGANVLTF
TGTGCCAGCAGCAACTGGGACTCTGGGGCCAACGTCCTGACTTTC
>TRBV5-4|TRBD1|TRBJ1-3
CASSLDRAGNTIYF
TGTGCCAGCAGCCTGGACAGGGCTGGAAACACCATATATTTT
>TRBV5-8|-|TRBJ2-4
CASSHWKGPTLENIQYF
TGTGCCAGCAGCCATTGGAAGGGACCGACGCTGGAAAACATTCAGTACTTC
>TRBV5-4|-|TRBJ2-1
CASSQSTGGVYNEQFF
TGCGCCAGCAGCCAGTCAACAGGGGGGGTTTACAATGAGCAGTTCTTC
>TRBV30|-|TRBJ2-5
CAWSVGETQYF
TGTGCCTGGAGTGTCGGTGAGACCCAGTACTTC
>TRBV5-5|-|TRBJ1-2
CASSPTGFTFYTF
TGTGCCAGCAGCCCGACAGGATTTACCTTCTACACCTTC
>TRBV13|-|TRBJ1-4
CASRRGETNEKLFF
TGTGCCAGCCGGAGGGGGGAAACTAATGAAAAACTGTTTTTT
>TRBV7-8|TRBD1|TRBJ2-7
CASSLGRTGGEQYF
TGTGCCAGCAGCTTAGGGAGGACAGGGGGGGAGCAGTACTTC
>TRBV5-1|-|TRBJ1-4
CASSLTATTNEKLFF
TGCGCCAGCAGCTTGACAGCCACAACTAATGAAAAACTGTTTTTT